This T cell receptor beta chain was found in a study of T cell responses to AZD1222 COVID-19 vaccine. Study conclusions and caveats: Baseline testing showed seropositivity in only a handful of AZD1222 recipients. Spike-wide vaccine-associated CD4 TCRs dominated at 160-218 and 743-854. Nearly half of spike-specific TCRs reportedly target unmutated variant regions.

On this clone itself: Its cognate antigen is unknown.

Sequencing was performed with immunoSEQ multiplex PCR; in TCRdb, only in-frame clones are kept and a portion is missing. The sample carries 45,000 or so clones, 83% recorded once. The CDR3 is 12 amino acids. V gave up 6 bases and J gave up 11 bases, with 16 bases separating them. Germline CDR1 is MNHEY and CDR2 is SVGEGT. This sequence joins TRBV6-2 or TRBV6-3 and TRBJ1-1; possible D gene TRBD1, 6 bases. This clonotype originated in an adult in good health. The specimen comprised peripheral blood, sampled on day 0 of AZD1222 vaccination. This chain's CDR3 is CASSNRQAVAFF. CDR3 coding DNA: TGTGCCAGCAGCAACCGACAGGCGGTGGCTTTCTTT.